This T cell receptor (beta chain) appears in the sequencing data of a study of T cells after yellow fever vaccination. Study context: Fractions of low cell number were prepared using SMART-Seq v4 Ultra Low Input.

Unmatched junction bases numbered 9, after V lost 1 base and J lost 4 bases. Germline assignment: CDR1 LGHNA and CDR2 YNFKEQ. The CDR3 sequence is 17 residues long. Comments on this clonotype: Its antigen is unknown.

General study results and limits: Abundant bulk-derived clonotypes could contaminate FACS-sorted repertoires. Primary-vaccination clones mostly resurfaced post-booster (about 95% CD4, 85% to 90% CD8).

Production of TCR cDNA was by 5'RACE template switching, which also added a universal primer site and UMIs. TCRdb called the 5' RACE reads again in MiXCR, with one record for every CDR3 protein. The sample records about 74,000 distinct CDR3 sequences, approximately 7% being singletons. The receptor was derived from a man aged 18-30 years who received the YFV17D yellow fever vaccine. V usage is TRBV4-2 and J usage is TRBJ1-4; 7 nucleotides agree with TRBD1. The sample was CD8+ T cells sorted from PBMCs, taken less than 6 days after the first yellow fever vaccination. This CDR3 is CASSQVSQGVVNEKLFF. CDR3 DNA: TGTGCCAGCAGCCAAGTGTCCCAGGGGGTAGTTAATGAAAAACTGTTTTTT.